These T cell receptor beta chains were read from a single sample in a study of T-cell memory formation after mild COVID-19. TCRdb reprocessed the 5' RACE reads via MiXCR and lists one record per CDR3 protein. The data hold 150,000 or so distinct CDR3 sequences, with about 9.9% observed a single time. The sample was PBMCs or a T cell subset sorted from them (not recorded which). The receptors stem from a man aged 18 to 29 who had mild COVID-19 (a few samples of this study predate the infection). Cell type and time point are not known. Both conserved end residues are part of each CDR3. A D gene is named only where the DNA matches it firmly. Rows may omit the clone size; those that give it use once, few, many or a size class.

cdr3_length clone_size j_call d_call v_call cdr3_nt cdr3_aa
14 few TRBJ1-2 - TRBV20-1 TGCAGTGCGCCGGAGGGGATTACTAACTATGGCTACACCTTC CSAPEGITNYGYTF
16 few TRBJ2-2 - TRBV28 TGTGCCAGCAGTGGATCGGACTCGCTGAACACCGGGGAGCTGTTTTTT CASSGSDSLNTGELFF
14 - TRBJ2-1 - TRBV9 TGTGCCAGCAGCGTAGGCGGTTGGTTGAATGAGCAGTTCTTC CASSVGGWLNEQFF
16 - TRBJ2-3 - TRBV7-2 TGTGCCAGCAGCCGAGGAAACGGGGGCCGCACAGATACGCAGTATTTT CASSRGNGGRTDTQYF
20 - TRBJ2-7 TRBD2 TRBV4-3 TGCGCCAGCAGCCAAGATAAAGGACTAGCGGAGCCCATCAGCTCCTACGAGCAGTACTTC CASSQDKGLAEPISSYEQYF
13 - TRBJ1-2 - TRBV5-1 TGCGCCAGCAGCTTATCGCCCAAGGATGGCTACACCTTC CASSLSPKDGYTF
14 few TRBJ2-3 - TRBV20-1 TGCAGTGCTACAGCCGGCCTCGGCACAGATACGCAGTATTTT CSATAGLGTDTQYF
15 - TRBJ2-3 - TRBV28 TGTGCCAGCAGAACGACAATGGGGTGGGCAGATACGCAGTATTTT CASRTTMGWADTQYF
15 few TRBJ1-2 TRBD1 TRBV7-2 TGTGCCAGCAGCATAGGACAGGGGGGTTTCGGTGGCTACACCTTC CASSIGQGGFGGYTF
14 few TRBJ2-3 - TRBV7-2 TGTGCCAGCAGCTGGAAGGGTTACGCAGATACGCAGTATTTT CASSWKGYADTQYF
15 - TRBJ2-5 - TRBV11-2 TGTGCCAGCAGCTTAGGCGGGTCAGGCCAAGATACCCAGTACTTC CASSLGGSGQDTQYF
11 many TRBJ2-1 - TRBV20-1 TGCAGTGCTAGGAATTACAATGAGCAGTTCTTC CSARNYNEQFF
12 - TRBJ2-4 - TRBV29-1 TGCAGCGTTGGGTGGGGGGTCAACATTCAGTACTTC CSVGWGVNIQYF
18 few TRBJ2-1 TRBD2 TRBV10-1 TGCGCCAGCAGTGAGGAGCCCCCGGGGCGGGGGGCACTAAATGAGCAGTTCTTC CASSEEPPGRGALNEQFF